This T cell receptor beta chain was documented in a study of cytomegalovirus exposure and HLA in healthy donors. Background on the study: The same platform used for the approximately 670 first-cohort repertoires was also used for the 95 to 150 validation repertoires, as a later analysis reported. Whole-study results and caveats: The tendency of first-cohort TCR clusters to co-occur in the 120 validation repertoires was identified by a subsequent analysis.

TCRdb keeps only in-frame clones here, not all; method: immunoSEQ multiplex PCR. Of some 110,000 clones detected, 86% appear once; the ten largest clones hold over 3%. Donors came from a validation cohort of over a hundred subjects, distinct from the first 666-subject cohort. V was pared by 5 bases and J by 0 bases, with 4 bases of the junction left unmatched. CDR3 size: 15 residues. Per the germline V gene, CDR1 is SEHNR and CDR2 is FQNEAQ (reference sequence). Concerning this clone: The antigen remains undetermined.

The sequence was collected from a woman aged 18-29 years in good health and CMV-seropositive. The sequencing input was PBMCs. The chain carries TRBV7-9 and TRBJ2-1; 7 positions agree with TRBD2. The CDR3 DNA reads TGTGCCAGCAGCCGCGGGACTACCTCCTACAATGAGCAGTTCTTC. Translated: CASSRGTTSYNEQFF. The full variable domain, in which reference TRBV7-9 and TRBJ2-1 provide the parts outside the CDR3, is DTGVSQNPRHKITKRGQNVTFRCDPISEHNRLYWYRQTLGQGPEFLTYFQNEAQLEKSRLLSDRFSAERPKGSFSTLEIQRTEQGDSAMYLCASSRGTTSYNEQFFGPGTRLTVL.